This T cell receptor beta chain emerged from a study of CD8 T cells in Susac syndrome. On the study more broadly: Blood was drawn from Susac syndrome patients while they were therapy-naive, on corticosteroids, or on intravenous immunoglobulin alone.

Comments on this clonotype: The antigen is not known.

An input of roughly 0.45 to 1 ug of RNA was subjected to reverse transcription using random hexamers. Using its own MiXCR run on the immunoSEQ multiplex PCR reads, TCRdb lists one record per CDR3 protein. The table lists about 140,000 distinct CDR3 sequences, about 94% of them singletons. TEMRA cells were FACS-enriched, and CD8+ and CD4+ T cells were isolated negatively. Study-wide results and caveats: Where Susac syndrome CD4+ T cell repertoires were concerned, no clonal expansion was evident.

Germline V gene lookup returns CDR1 MGHRA and CDR2 YSYEKL. J gave up 2 bases and V 6 bases, and 2 bases lay outside the gene matches. The CDR3 has 13 residues. Material for sequencing was CD4+ T cells from PBMCs. The chain recombines TRBV4-1 with TRBJ1-2; 8 positions agree with TRBD1. This clonotype was sampled from a human donor with Susac syndrome. This chain's CDR3 is CASRRDRNYGYTF. The CDR3 DNA reads TGCGCCAGCAGGAGGGACAGGAACTATGGCTACACCTTC.